This T cell receptor beta chain was sequenced during a study of radiation and T cells in renal cell carcinoma. Time point defined: baseline pretreatment blood. Treatment of the sample: 15 Gy SBRT to primary tumor, nephrectomy 4 weeks later. CDR1 is SEHNR and CDR2 is FQNEAQ in the germline V gene (reference sequence). With V trimmed by 1 base and J by 5 bases, 9 bases remained unmatched. The CDR3 has 16 residues. The table came from immunoSEQ multiplex PCR; TCRdb's copy has only in-frame clones and leaves some out. The sample includes about 130,000 clones, approximately 80% of them seen just once. V usage is TRBV7-9 and J usage is TRBJ1-1, with 8 bases identical to TRBD1. The sample consisted of blood, taken from a patient whose treatment included radiotherapy and nephrectomy. This receptor was obtained from a woman aged 55-70 years with renal cell carcinoma. Here the CDR3 reads CASSLGQGARGTEAFF. CDR3 coding DNA: TGTGCCAGCAGCTTAGGCCAGGGGGCTCGAGGGACTGAAGCTTTCTTT.